This T cell receptor beta chain was obtained from a study of T cells after yellow fever vaccination. Regarding the study as a whole: On re-exposure, the response was weaker but peaked faster, at day 5 versus 15. Some clonotypes, a small share, were shared between CD4 and CD8 compartments. At about 97% for CD4 and just over 85% for CD8, most primary-vaccination clones showed up again after the booster.

This clonotype was seen a handful of times. The antigen is not known. CDR1 is DFQATT, CDR2 SNEGSKA, per germline (reference sequence). This CDR3 has 14 residues. V lost 6 bases, J lost 6 bases, and 18 bases lay in between. In making TCR cDNA, 5'RACE template switching added a universal primer site and UMIs to it. TCRdb used MiXCR to reprocess the 5' RACE reads, holding one entry per CDR3 protein. The table records just under 600,000 distinct CDR3 sequences, about 13% of them present only once. This receptor was identified in a man aged 30-40 years who received the YFV17D yellow fever vaccine. Sequenced here: PBMCs, sampled on the day of the yellow fever booster vaccination. V gene TRBV20-1 combines with J gene TRBJ2-1; D is unresolved. The CDR3 DNA follows: TGCAGTGCGTTGGCATCAAGGGTTTTCAATGAGCAGTTCTTC. The encoded protein is CSALASRVFNEQFF.